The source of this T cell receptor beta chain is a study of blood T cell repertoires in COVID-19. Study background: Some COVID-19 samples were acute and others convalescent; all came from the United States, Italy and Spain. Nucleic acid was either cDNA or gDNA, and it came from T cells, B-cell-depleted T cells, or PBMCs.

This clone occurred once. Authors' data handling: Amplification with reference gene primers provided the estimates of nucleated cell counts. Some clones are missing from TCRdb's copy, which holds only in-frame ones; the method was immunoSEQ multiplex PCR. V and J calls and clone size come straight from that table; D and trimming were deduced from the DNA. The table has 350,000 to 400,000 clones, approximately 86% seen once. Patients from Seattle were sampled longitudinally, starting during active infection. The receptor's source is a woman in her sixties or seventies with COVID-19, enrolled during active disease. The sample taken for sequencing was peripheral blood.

This CDR3 reads CAWSGLAGSTGELFF. The CDR3 region has the DNA TGTGCCTGGAGTGGTCTAGCGGGGTCAACCGGGGAGCTGTTTTTT. This rearrangement joins TRBV30 to TRBJ2-2, with 9 bases matching TRBD2. The CDR3 has 15 residues. V gave up 1 base and J gave up 5 bases; unmatched junction bases: 5. Germline assignment: CDR1 GTSNPN and CDR2 SVGIG (reference sequence).